Listed below are T cell receptor beta chains from one sample, sequenced in a study of T cells after yellow fever vaccination. TCRdb analysed the 5' RACE reads with MiXCR anew, one entry per CDR3 protein. The sample holds around 100,000 distinct CDR3 sequences, about 5.8% seen once. The material was CD8+ T cells sorted from PBMCs, obtained 10 days after the yellow fever booster vaccination. These receptors originate from a man in his late teens or twenties who received the YFV17D yellow fever vaccine. CDR3s leave out the opening cysteine and the closing phenylalanine or tryptophan. The size entry is marked missing in some rows and otherwise reads once, few, many or a size class.

TRBJ2-7 | NA | 12 | TRBV7-9 | ASSPEGSSYEQY
TRBJ2-7 | NA | 13 | TRBV7-9 | ASSPRLAGVYEQY
TRBJ2-3 | NA | 16 | TRBV30 | AWSVPRRLPRYTDTQY
TRBJ1-1 | few | 14 | TRBV5-1 | ASSLALTGADTEAF
TRBJ1-5 | NA | 11 | TRBV15 | ATSLQVNQPQH
TRBJ1-1 | NA | 10 | TRBV11-2 | ASSRLETEAF
TRBJ1-2 | NA | 15 | TRBV6-5 | ASSYSPRQGAMNGYT
TRBJ2-3 | many | 14 | TRBV7-9 | ASSCEEDRGTDTQY
TRBJ2-3 | many | 13 | TRBV6-4 | ASRPGQSSTDTQY
TRBJ1-4 | NA | 13 | TRBV2 | ASRATTGRNEKLF
TRBJ2-7 | few | 12 | TRBV5-5 | ASSTRTGKDEQY
TRBJ2-7 | NA | 13 | TRBV7-9 | ASSQNGQGAYEQY
TRBJ2-7 | many | 12 | TRBV13 | ASSPSANSYEQY
TRBJ2-5 | NA | 13 | TRBV9 | ASSVVPGAQETQY
TRBJ2-7 | NA | 11 | TRBV30 | AWSVPGSYEQY
TRBJ2-3 | few | 13 | TRBV6-5 | ASTLLAGGTDTQY
TRBJ2-7 | many | 10 | TRBV29-1 | SAAGVSYEQY
TRBJ2-5 | NA | 13 | TRBV27 | ASRGTGYDPVAQY
TRBJ2-4 | few | 14 | TRBV6-6 | ASSYPPSGLKNIQY
TRBJ2-1 | NA | 9 | TRBV9 | ASSVGVEMF
TRBJ1-1 | few | 17 | TRBV4-1 | ASSRRDRDEDGTNTEAF
TRBJ2-1 | NA | 14 | TRBV5-6 | ASSQVKGQGYNEQF
TRBJ1-5 | NA | 15 | TRBV7-8 | ASSLALGRGTDQPQH
TRBJ2-2 | NA | 13 | TRBV6-6 | ASSYVRGDTGELF
TRBJ2-7 | few | 11 | TRBV7-2 | ASSSIEFYEQY
TRBJ2-3 | few | 13 | TRBV7-3 | ASSLTMADSDTQY
TRBJ2-5 | few | 12 | TRBV7-9 | ASSPPGLGETQY